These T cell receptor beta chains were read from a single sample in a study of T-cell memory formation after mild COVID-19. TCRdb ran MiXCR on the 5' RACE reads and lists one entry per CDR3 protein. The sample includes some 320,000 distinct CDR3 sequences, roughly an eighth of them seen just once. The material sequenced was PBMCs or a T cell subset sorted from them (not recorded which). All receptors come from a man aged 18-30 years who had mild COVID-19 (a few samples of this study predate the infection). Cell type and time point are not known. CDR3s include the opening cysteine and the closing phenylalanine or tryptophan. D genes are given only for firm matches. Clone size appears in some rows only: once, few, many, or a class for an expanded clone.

TGTGCCAGCAGTTCCCAAAACAGGAACCTCTACACCTTC	CASSSQNRNLYTF	TRBJ1-2	-	TRBV6-5	-
TGTGCCAGCAGCTTACGTAGGACAGGGTACACTGAAGCTTTCTTT	CASSLRRTGYTEAFF	TRBJ1-1	TRBD1	TRBV7-2	few
TGCAGTGCTAGAGATCGGGACAGGGGGCTGTACGAGCAGTACTTC	CSARDRDRGLYEQYF	TRBJ2-7	TRBD1	TRBV20-1	few
TGTGCCAGCAGTCCCACAGGGGCAGGGAGAGGCACTGAAGCTTTCTTT	CASSPTGAGRGTEAFF	TRBJ1-1	TRBD1	TRBV6-5	few
TGCGCCAGCAGCAAATGGTCCATTGGCAGGGATCGAGTGGGCACTGAAGCTTTCTTT	CASSKWSIGRDRVGTEAFF	TRBJ1-1	-	TRBV4-1	few
TGTGCCAGCAGCTTAGGTTCCCATGGGACCCAGTACTTC	CASSLGSHGTQYF	TRBJ2-5	-	TRBV7-9	many
TGTGCCAGCAGCCAAGGAACCTCTTGGGAGACCCAGTACTTC	CASSQGTSWETQYF	TRBJ2-5	-	TRBV14	-
TGTGCCACCAGCACGGGGTCCGGACACTACGAGCAGTACTTC	CATSTGSGHYEQYF	TRBJ2-7	-	TRBV15	few
TGTGCCAGCAGGGCGGGGGGTTCAGATACGCAGTATTTT	CASRAGGSDTQYF	TRBJ2-3	TRBD2	TRBV9	-
TGTGCCAGCAGTGAAGGCCAGCGGGGGGGCCTCGGGACAGATACGCAGTATTTT	CASSEGQRGGLGTDTQYF	TRBJ2-3	TRBD2	TRBV2	many
TGCGCCAGCAGCCTCCGTCCCGGGACAGGGAACAATGAGCAGTTCTTC	CASSLRPGTGNNEQFF	TRBJ2-1	TRBD1	TRBV5-1	few
TGTGCCAGCAGTGCGTACCAAGAGACCCAGTACTTC	CASSAYQETQYF	TRBJ2-5	-	TRBV2	many
TGTGCCAGCAGTTTCTTTGGGGAGCGGGTTAAGGGCTACACCTTC	CASSFFGERVKGYTF	TRBJ1-2	-	TRBV28	many
TGCGCCAGCAGCGGGGGCACAAACCGCCCCTACGAGCAGTACTTC	CASSGGTNRPYEQYF	TRBJ2-7	-	TRBV5-1	few
TGTGCCAGCAGTTACCTGCCAGGAGCAAAGATCAGGGAAGCTTTCTTT	CASSYLPGAKIREAFF	TRBJ1-1	-	TRBV6-5	-